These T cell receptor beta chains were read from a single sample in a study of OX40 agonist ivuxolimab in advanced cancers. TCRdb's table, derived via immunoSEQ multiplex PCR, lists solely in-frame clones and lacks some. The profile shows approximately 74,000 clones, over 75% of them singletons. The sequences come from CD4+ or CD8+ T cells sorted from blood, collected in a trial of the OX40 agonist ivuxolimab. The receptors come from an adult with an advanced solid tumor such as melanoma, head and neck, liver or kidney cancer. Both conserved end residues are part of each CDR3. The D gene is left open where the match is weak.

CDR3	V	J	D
CASSFSSGEETQYF	TRBV7-2	TRBJ2-5	TRBD2
CASSQDEASGSYEQYF	TRBV4-2	TRBJ2-7	TRBD2
CASSHTTTSTYEQYF	TRBV4-3	TRBJ2-7	NA
CASSQEGSYYGYTF	TRBV14	TRBJ1-2	NA
CASSTKGATEAFF	TRBV19	TRBJ1-1	NA
CASSQDRRGLTDTQYF	TRBV4-2	TRBJ2-3	NA
CASSLITGGYSNEQFF	TRBV4-2	TRBJ2-1	NA
CASSDPISGNTIYF	TRBV19	TRBJ1-3	NA
CASSTDRALLNQPQHF	TRBV2	TRBJ1-5	TRBD1
CASSPQGRNEQFF	TRBV7-9	TRBJ2-1	NA
CASSLLNPDQETQYF	TRBV28	TRBJ2-5	NA
CACGPHADGYTF	TRBV30	TRBJ1-2	NA
CASSLDGQGDGELFF	TRBV11-3	TRBJ2-2	TRBD1
CASSQVGRDNTGELFF	TRBV4-2	TRBJ2-2	NA
CASSLRQARGGEKLFF	TRBV27	TRBJ1-4	TRBD1
CASSWTGVSGNTIYF	TRBV5-5	TRBJ1-3	TRBD1
CASSPWTGAYNEQFF	TRBV7-8	TRBJ2-1	TRBD1
CASSPSAGTDTQYF	TRBV27	TRBJ2-3	NA
CASSQDLGRGLAGPYNEQFF	TRBV4-3	TRBJ2-1	TRBD2
CASGGPYYGYTF	TRBV6-5	TRBJ1-2	NA
CASSSGTVLEQYF	TRBV28	TRBJ2-7	TRBD1
CASNPGQGNNEQFF	TRBV6-6	TRBJ2-1	NA
CASSLSGQGVQPQHF	TRBV27	TRBJ1-5	NA
CASRTGTRSGYTF	TRBV6-5	TRBJ1-2	TRBD1
CASLSKGTQYF	TRBV7-3	TRBJ2-5	NA
CASSQLQGYVGYTF	TRBV28	TRBJ1-2	NA
CASSATGGTGELFF	TRBV9	TRBJ2-2	NA
CASSPGGEDTQYF	TRBV28	TRBJ2-3	NA
CASSVRRLNTEAFF	TRBV6-1	TRBJ1-1	NA
CASSLIGADGYTF	TRBV11-2	TRBJ1-2	NA
CASSQATGSSGANVLTF	TRBV4-2	TRBJ2-6	NA
CASSLQPSINEQFF	TRBV7-2	TRBJ2-1	NA
CASSPPSGSSSKNIQYF	TRBV28	TRBJ2-4	TRBD2